The T cell receptor beta chain under discussion was sequenced for a study of spatial heterogeneity in lung cancer. Study background: Detection consistently yielded more beta chains than alpha chains.

MiXCR was run by TCRdb on the 5' RACE reads, yielding one entry per CDR3 protein. The data hold approximately 44,000 distinct CDR3 sequences, with roughly 13% observed a single time. V shed 4 bases and J 10 bases; nucleotides not matched to a gene: 6. Germline CDR1 is SGHRS and CDR2 is YFSETQ. The CDR3 is made up of 14 amino acids. Time point here: sample taken at primary tumor resection. This sequence originates from a male donor with early-stage non-small cell lung cancer. The sample consisted of PBMCs, taken at surgery. This chain uses TRBV5-1 with TRBJ1-6, with 9 bases fitting TRBD1. CDR3 nucleotides: TGCGCCAGCAGCATCCGACAGGGGGGGTCACCCCTCCACTTT. It translates to CASSIRQGGSPLHF.